This T cell receptor beta chain was identified in a study of early T cells in non-severe SARS-CoV-2 infection. Unique molecular identifiers were affixed to single, distinct cDNA molecules. TCRdb re-called the 5' RACE reads through MiXCR, storing one row per CDR3 protein. The table includes 100,000 to 150,000 distinct CDR3 sequences, about 15% detected once. Trimming took off 4 bases at V and 6 bases at J, with 10 bases between the two ends. Per the germline V gene, CDR1 is SGHDN and CDR2 is FVKESK. This CDR3 region has 13 residues. The chain combines TRBV14 with TRBJ2-1; D may correspond to TRBD1 or TRBD2 (5 bases each). The sequenced material came from whole blood. This TCR was sampled from an adult who was a healthcare worker with PCR-confirmed SARS-CoV-2 infection or an uninfected control (not recorded which). This CDR3 reads CASSLGRVNEQFF. The DNA of the CDR3 is TGTGCCAGCAGCCTGGGACGGGTCAATGAGCAGTTCTTC.